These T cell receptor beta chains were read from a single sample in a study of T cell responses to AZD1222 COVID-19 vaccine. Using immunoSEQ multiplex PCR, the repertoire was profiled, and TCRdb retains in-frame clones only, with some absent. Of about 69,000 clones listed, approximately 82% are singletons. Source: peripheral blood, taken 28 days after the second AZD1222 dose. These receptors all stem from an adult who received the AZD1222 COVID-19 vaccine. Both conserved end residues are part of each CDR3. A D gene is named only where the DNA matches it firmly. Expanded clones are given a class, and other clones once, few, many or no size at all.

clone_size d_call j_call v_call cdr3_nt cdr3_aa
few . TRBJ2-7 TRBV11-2 TGTGCCAGCAGTGACCCCGGGGCGGAAAGCTCCTACGAGCAGTACTTC CASSDPGAESSYEQYF
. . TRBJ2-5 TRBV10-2 TGCGCCAGCACCCGGGCCGAGCGGAGCGAGACCCAGTACTTC CASTRAERSETQYF
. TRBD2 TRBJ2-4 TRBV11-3 TGTGCCAGCAGCCCAGCTAGCGGGGGGGCGGCCAAAAACATTCAGTACTTC CASSPASGGAAKNIQYF
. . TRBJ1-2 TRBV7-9 TGTGCCAGCAGCTTAGTGGGGGCGAGGGATGGCTACACCTTC CASSLVGARDGYTF
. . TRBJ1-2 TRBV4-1 TGCGCCAGCAGCCAAGTAGACTATGGCTACACCTTC CASSQVDYGYTF
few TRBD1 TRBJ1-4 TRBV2 TGTGCCAGCAGTGAAGGGACAGGGGATGAAAAACTGTTTTTT CASSEGTGDEKLFF
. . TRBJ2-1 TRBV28 TGTGCCAGCAGTTTAAGTCAGCAGTTCTTC CASSLSQQFF
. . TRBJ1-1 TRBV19 TGTGCCAGTAGTATTTCCATTCTGAACACTGAAGCTTTCTTT CASSISILNTEAFF
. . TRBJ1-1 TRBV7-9 TGTGCCAGCAGTTCCGTAACTGAAGCTTTCTTT CASSSVTEAFF
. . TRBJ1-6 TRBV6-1 TGTGCCAGCAGTGAATACCGTCAAAATTCACCCCTCCACTTT CASSEYRQNSPLHF
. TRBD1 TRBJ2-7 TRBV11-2 TGTGCCAGCAGCTTGTACAGGGGGCCTTCGAACGAGCAGTACTTC CASSLYRGPSNEQYF
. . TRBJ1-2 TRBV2 TGTGCCAGCAGAGGGAGCACGGGGACCTATGGCTACACCTTC CASRGSTGTYGYTF
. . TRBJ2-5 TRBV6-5 TGTGCCAGCTCCCCTCAAGAGACCCAGTACTTC CASSPQETQYF
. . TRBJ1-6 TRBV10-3 TGTGCCATCAGTGAGTTTTCACCGGTGGATTCACCCCTCCACTTT CAISEFSPVDSPLHF
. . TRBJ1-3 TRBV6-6 TGTGCCAGCAGTTACTCAGGGGTCAACGGAAACACCATATATTTT CASSYSGVNGNTIYF
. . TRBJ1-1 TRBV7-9 TGTGCCAGCAGCCCTGGAGGTCGGTCTGAAGCTTTCTTT CASSPGGRSEAFF
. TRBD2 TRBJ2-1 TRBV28 TGTGCCAGCAGTTGGACTAGCGAAGAGCAGTTCTTC CASSWTSEEQFF
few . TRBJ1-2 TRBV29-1 TGCAGCGTTGGATCGGGTGGCTACACCTTC CSVGSGGYTF
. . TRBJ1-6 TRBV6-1 TGTGCCAGCAGTGAGGGTCCAAGCGCTTCACCCCTCCACTTT CASSEGPSASPLHF
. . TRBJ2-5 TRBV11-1 TGTGCCAGCAGCCCGGTAGCAGGCGAGACCCAGTACTTC CASSPVAGETQYF
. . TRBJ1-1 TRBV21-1 TGTGCCAGCAGCAAAGATCCGGGGATCGGCACTGAAGCTTTCTTT CASSKDPGIGTEAFF
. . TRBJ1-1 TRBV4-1 TGCGCCAGCAGCCAGATTTTACAGGGCCGAAACACTGAAGCTTTCTTT CASSQILQGRNTEAFF
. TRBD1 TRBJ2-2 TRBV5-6 TGTGCCAGCAGTCGACCACAGGGGACCGGGGAGCTGTTTTTT CASSRPQGTGELFF
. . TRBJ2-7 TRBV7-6 TGTGCCAGCAGGAGAGAGAGCTCCTACGAGCAGTACTTC CASRRESSYEQYF
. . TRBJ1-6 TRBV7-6 TGTGCCAGCAGTGGAGGGAAGCCACCCCTCCACTTT CASSGGKPPLHF
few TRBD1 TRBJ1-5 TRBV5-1 TGCGCCAGCAGCCCGACAGGGGATTCCAATCAGCCCCAGCATTTT CASSPTGDSNQPQHF
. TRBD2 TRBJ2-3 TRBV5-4 TGTGCCAGCAGCTCCTGGACTAGCGGGGACACAGATACGCAGTATTTT CASSSWTSGDTDTQYF
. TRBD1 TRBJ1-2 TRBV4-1 TGCGCCAGCAGCATTGGACAGGCGTCCTATGGCTACACCTTC CASSIGQASYGYTF
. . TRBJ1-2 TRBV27 TGTGCCAGCAGATCAGCTAGGATGACGGCAAACTATGGCTACACCTTC CASRSARMTANYGYTF
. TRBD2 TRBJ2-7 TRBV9 TGTGCCAGCAGCGCCCCCCTGGGAGGGAACGAGCAGTACTTC CASSAPLGGNEQYF
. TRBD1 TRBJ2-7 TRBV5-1 TGCGCCAGCAGCGCAACAGGGGGGACATCCTACGAGCAGTACTTC CASSATGGTSYEQYF
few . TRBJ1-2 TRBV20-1 TGCAGTGCCTTCACGGCAGCCGGCTACACCTTC CSAFTAAGYTF
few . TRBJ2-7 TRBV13 TGTGCCAGCAGCTTAACCAACTCCTACGAGCAGTACTTC CASSLTNSYEQYF
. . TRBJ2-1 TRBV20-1 TGCAGTGCTAGTTTCCTCAACAATGAGCAGTTCTTC CSASFLNNEQFF
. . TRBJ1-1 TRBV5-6 TGTGCCAGCAGCCCTGCGTGGGAGACTGAAGCTTTCTTT CASSPAWETEAFF
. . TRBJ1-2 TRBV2 TGTGCCAGCAGTGAAGTTAGGACGGCTGCATACACCTTC CASSEVRTAAYTF
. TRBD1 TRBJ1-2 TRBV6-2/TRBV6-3 TGTGCCAGCAGTTACAGGGGGCCCTATGGCTACACCTTC CASSYRGPYGYTF
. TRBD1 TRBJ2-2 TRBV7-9 TGTGCCAGCAGCTCCCCCGACAGGGCCTACATCGGGGAGCTGTTTTTT CASSSPDRAYIGELFF
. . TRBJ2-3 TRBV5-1 TGCGCCAGCAGCTTGGGGACGGTGGGGGGCCTACTCACAGATACGCAGTATTTT CASSLGTVGGLLTDTQYF
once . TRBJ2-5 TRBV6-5 TGTGCCAGCAGTTACCAACGGTCGGGTCAAGAGACCCAGTACTTC CASSYQRSGQETQYF
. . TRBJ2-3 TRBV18 TGTGCCAGCTCACCACCGTCCGTGGATACGCAGTATTTT CASSPPSVDTQYF
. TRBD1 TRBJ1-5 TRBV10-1 TGCGCCAGACAGGGGCACAATCAGCCCCAGCATTTT CARQGHNQPQHF
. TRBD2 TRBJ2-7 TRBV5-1 TGCGCCAGCAGCTATTTCTCTAGCGGGGAGCTTTACGAGCAGTACTTC CASSYFSSGELYEQYF
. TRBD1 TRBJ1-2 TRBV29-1 TGCAGCGTTGAACCGGGACAGGGGAATGGCTACACCTTC CSVEPGQGNGYTF
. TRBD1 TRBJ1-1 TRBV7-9 TGTGCCAGCAGCTTAGTCGGGACAGGGAACACTGAAGCTTTCTTT CASSLVGTGNTEAFF
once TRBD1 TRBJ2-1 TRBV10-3 TGTGCCATCAGTGGGGACAGGACGCAGGGTGAGCAGTTCTTC CAISGDRTQGEQFF
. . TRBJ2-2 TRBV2 TGTGCCAGCGACAGGAAGAACACCGGGGAGCTGTTTTTT CASDRKNTGELFF
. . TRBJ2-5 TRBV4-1 TGCGCCAGCAGCCAAGGATGGGGGGACCAAGAGACCCAGTACTTC CASSQGWGDQETQYF
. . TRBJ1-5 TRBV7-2 TGTGCCAGCAGCTTAGATAGCAGTAGCAATCAGCCCCAGCATTTT CASSLDSSSNQPQHF
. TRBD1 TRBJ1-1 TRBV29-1 TGCAGCGTTCTTTCGACAGGGGGGATCACTGAAGCTTTCTTT CSVLSTGGITEAFF
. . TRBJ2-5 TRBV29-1 TGCAGCGTTGGGCACTTAAACAGGGGGGGAATTGGACGGACCCAGTACTTC CSVGHLNRGGIGRTQYF
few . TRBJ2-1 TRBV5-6 TGTGCCAGCAGCTTAGGTGGTTTCCAGCTCCTTAACTACAATGAGCAGTTCTTC CASSLGGFQLLNYNEQFF
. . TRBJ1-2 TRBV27 TGTGCCAGCACTCGTACAGGGTCTAACTATGGCTACACCTTC CASTRTGSNYGYTF
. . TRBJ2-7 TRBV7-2 TGTGCCAGCAGCTTAGACGCCCGTCCCGAGCAGTACTTC CASSLDARPEQYF